The 14 T cell receptor beta chains in this list originate from one sample, sequenced in a study of cytomegalovirus exposure and HLA in healthy donors. Researchers ran the PCR with 60 Vbeta and 13 Jbeta primers. Generated by immunoSEQ multiplex PCR, the TCRdb table keeps only in-frame clones and is missing some. This table holds about 95,000 clones, less than 80% found once. The source material was PBMCs. The receptors come from a woman in her thirties or forties in good health and CMV-seropositive.

This CDR3 reads CASVAPGQAYEQYF. CDR3 DNA sequence: TGTGCCAGCGTTGCGCCGGGACAGGCCTACGAGCAGTACTTC. J is TRBJ2-7 and V is TRBV28, with TRBD1 identical over 8 bases. Germline CDR1 reads MDHEN; CDR2 reads SYDVKM. The CDR3 has 14 amino acids. With 8 bases clipped from V and 2 bases from J, the junction kept 8 bases outside the gene matches.

J is TRBJ2-5 and V is TRBV5-1, with TRBD1 matching over 11 bases. From germline, CDR1 is SGHRS and CDR2 YFSETQ. V was clipped by 2 bases and J by 0 bases; unmatched bases: 6. CDR3 length equals 17 residues. As DNA, the CDR3 is TGCGCCAGCAGCTTCAGGACAGGGGGCTCGTACCAAGAGACCCAGTACTTC. This encodes CASSFRTGGSYQETQYF.

This chain links TRBV6-6 with TRBJ2-7; a possible D gene is TRBD2 (5 bases). V was trimmed by 0 bases and J by 4 bases, leaving 16 bases between them. The CDR3 extends over 16 amino acids. The germline gives CDR1 MNHNY, CDR2 SVGAGI (reference sequence). The CDR3 DNA reads TGTGCCAGCAGTTACTCCCAGAAACTAGTACTGTACGAGCAGTACTTC. Its translation is CASSYSQKLVLYEQYF.

V is TRBV5-1 and J is TRBJ2-1; TRBD2 matches at 8 bases. J lost 7 bases, V lost 7 bases, and 13 bases had no gene match. The V gene's germline CDR1 is SGHRS and CDR2 YFSETQ. The CDR3 is made up of 15 amino acids. The CDR3: CASRPGGGRSNEQFF. CDR3 in DNA: TGCGCCAGCCGCCCCGGGGGGGGGCGTAGTAATGAGCAGTTCTTC. Looking up the rest from reference TRBV5-1 and TRBJ2-1 gives the full variable domain: KAGVTQTPRYLIKTRGQQVTLSCSPISGHRSVSWYQQTPGQGLQFLFEYFSETQRNKGNFPGRFSGRQFSNSRSEMNVSTLELGDSALYLCASRPGGGRSNEQFFGPGTRLTVL.

The chain recombines TRBV7-3 with TRBJ2-2; D possibly corresponds to TRBD1 (5 bases). The CDR3 loop spans 16 amino acids. Germline values: CDR1 SGHTA, CDR2 FQGTGA. V was cut by 4 bases and J by 2 bases, with 14 bases left in between. The CDR3 nucleotides read TGTGCCAGCAGCTCCCAAGGGGTGGGAAACACCGGGGAGCTGTTTTTT. This translates into CASSSQGVGNTGELFF.

This clone appeared a single time. This chain links TRBV5-6 with TRBJ1-2; D unresolved. The V gene's germline CDR1 is SGHDT and CDR2 YYEEEE. Trimming cost V 4 bases and J 2 bases, with 6 bases left between them. The CDR3 loop spans 12 amino acids. CDR3 region: CASSENNYGYTF. The CDR3 bases are TGTGCCAGCAGCGAGAACAACTATGGCTACACCTTC.

The rearrangement joins TRBV5-1 to TRBJ2-6; no definite D call. The germline V gene has CDR1 SGHRS and CDR2 YFSETQ. Trimming removed 4 bases at V and 0 bases at J, with 5 bases between. This CDR3 region has 14 residues. CDR3 in DNA: TGCGCCAGCAGCCCTACCTCTGGGGCCAACGTCCTGACTTTC. Its translation is CASSPTSGANVLTF.

The chain is built from TRBV5-3 and TRBJ2-1, with no clear D. TRBV5-3 is sorted into the ORF group, with uncertain function. This CDR3 has 14 residues. The V end was cut by 0 bases, the J end by 4 bases, with 8 bases between. CDR3 sequence (DNA): TGTGCCAGAAGCTTGGGCTTAGCTTACAATGAGCAGTTCTTC. Its protein is CARSLGLAYNEQFF.

The rearrangement uses TRBV4-1 and TRBJ2-3, with 10 positions matching TRBD2. Unmatched junction bases numbered 16, after V lost 2 bases and J lost 5 bases. Germline assignment: CDR1 MGHRA and CDR2 YSYEKL. There are 19 residues in the CDR3. CDR3 amino acids: CASSQWRAGRTSGKDTQYF. CDR3 sequence (DNA): TGCGCCAGCAGCCAATGGAGGGCGGGGAGAACTAGCGGGAAAGATACGCAGTATTTT.

V is TRBV27 and J is TRBJ2-3; 9 bases map to TRBD2. V lost 6 bases, J lost 1 base, and 8 bases stayed unmatched. The germline gives CDR1 MNHEY, CDR2 SMNVEV (reference sequence). This CDR3 spans 16 amino acids. CDR3 DNA: TGTGCCAGCAGGGGTTGGCGGGAGGGTGGCACAGATACGCAGTATTTT. Translating it yields CASRGWREGGTDTQYF.

The chain combines TRBV10-1 with TRBJ1-1; D unclear. The CDR3 sequence is 12 residues long. V lost 10 bases and J 1 base, leaving 10 bases between the germline ends. The V gene's germline CDR1 is WNHNN and CDR2 SYGVQD (reference sequence). The CDR3 loop is CAIPFRNTEAFF. CDR3 coding DNA: TGCGCCATCCCCTTTCGGAACACTGAAGCTTTCTTT.

The chain employs TRBV6-5 and TRBJ2-7; TRBD1 agrees at 9 bases. Germline loops: CDR1 MNHEY, CDR2 SVGAGI. This CDR3 comprises 15 residues. V shed 4 bases, J shed 4 bases, and the junction held 8 bases outside the gene matches. CDR3 sequence (DNA): TGTGCCAGCAGTTCTCCCTGGGACAGGGATTACGAGCAGTACTTC. It encodes CASSSPWDRDYEQYF.

The table lists this clone with a few counts. This rearrangement joins TRBV28 to TRBJ1-1; D call uncertain. The CDR3 loop spans 12 amino acids. Trimming took 7 bases from V and 6 from J, leaving 12 bases between them. Germline assignment: CDR1 MDHEN and CDR2 SYDVKM. This CDR3 is CASIKGRAEAFF. CDR3 nucleotides: TGTGCCAGCATCAAAGGGAGGGCTGAAGCTTTCTTT. The whole variable domain, filled in from reference TRBV28 and TRBJ1-1, reads DVKVTQSSRYLVKRTGEKVFLECVQDMDHENMFWYRQDPGLGLRLIYFSYDVKMKEKGDIPEGYSVSREKKERFSLILESASTNQTSMYLCASIKGRAEAFFGQGTRLTVV.

The rearrangement joins TRBV9 to TRBJ2-1; TRBD1 matches 10 bases. V lost 2 bases to trimming and J lost 7 bases; unmatched junction nucleotides: 12. Looked up from germline, CDR1 is SGDLS and CDR2 is YYNGEE. The CDR3 runs 17 residues. The CDR3 DNA sequence: TGTGCCAGCAGCGTCCCCGCGAGGGGACAGGGGTTGAATGAGCAGTTCTTC. This gives the protein CASSVPARGQGLNEQFF.